These 14 T cell receptor beta chains were sequenced from one sample in a study of shared clonotypes between healthy human individuals. The data were produced by immunoSEQ multiplex PCR, yet TCRdb's version contains in-frame clones alone and is incomplete. The sample includes 530,000 or so clones, over 60% of them seen just once. Sequencing was performed on PBMCs. The receptors were gathered from a woman aged 40 to 49 in good health. Some clones in this sample may be carry-over from other donors' samples.

The J gene is TRBJ2-5, the V gene TRBV5-1; 10 bases match TRBD2. The J segment lost 4 bases and the V segment lost 4 bases, leaving 10 bases of the junction unmatched. Germline values: CDR1 SGHRS, CDR2 YFSETQ. The CDR3 runs to 16 residues. CDR3: CASSPQAGGQAETQYF. The CDR3 DNA reads as TGCGCCAGCAGCCCTCAAGCGGGAGGGCAGGCAGAGACCCAGTACTTC.

The chain couples TRBV4-1 to TRBJ2-1; possible D gene TRBD2, 6 bases. The CDR3 runs to 16 residues. CDR1 is MGHRA, CDR2 YSYEKL, per germline. V shed 3 bases and J shed 3 bases, with 15 bases lying between them. CDR3 protein: CASSHAGTAGYNEQFF. The CDR3 region has the DNA TGCGCCAGCAGCCACGCCGGGACTGCCGGCTACAATGAGCAGTTCTTC.

This clone was seen only a few times. The V call is TRBV4-2, the J call TRBJ2-3, with 9 bases matching TRBD1. J lost 6 bases, V lost 3 bases, and 1 base had no gene match. CDR3 length: 13 amino acids. The germline V gene encodes CDR1 LGHNA and CDR2 YNFKEQ. CDR3 residues: CASSQGQGDTQYF. DNA for the CDR3: TGTGCCAGCAGCCAGGGACAGGGCGATACGCAGTATTTT.

Concerning this clone itself: At the DNA level, this CDR3 is encoded by other sequences in the same sample as well. This chain links TRBV12-5 with TRBJ2-7; the D is unclear. CDR1 is LGHNT, CDR2 FRNRAP, per germline. V shed 8 bases and J shed 7 bases, with 9 bases lying between them. The CDR3 extends over 10 amino acids. Here the CDR3 DNA reads TGTGCTAGTAGCGTCCATGAGCAGTACTTC. As protein: CASSVHEQYF.

The V and J genes are TRBV6-5 and TRBJ2-2; TRBD1 might be the D (6 bases). V lost 4 bases to trimming and J lost 5 bases, with 14 bases between them. The CDR3 runs to 15 residues. Looked up from germline, CDR1 is MNHEY and CDR2 is SVGAGI. This chain's CDR3 is CASSFQGLLTGELFF. CDR3 sequence (DNA): TGTGCCAGCAGTTTCCAGGGGTTATTGACCGGGGAGCTGTTTTTT.

This clone appeared many times. V is TRBV19 and J is TRBJ2-1, with 7 bases that match TRBD2. There are 15 residues in the CDR3. Per germline, CDR1 LNHDA and CDR2 SQIVND (reference sequence). The ends lost 3 bases at V and 3 bases at J; junction bases unmatched: 5. DNA for the CDR3: TGTGCCAGTAGTATGGAGGGAGGGGACTACAATGAGCAGTTCTTC. Translation gives CASSMEGGDYNEQFF.

CDR3: CASSLNRENTEAFF. The DNA of the CDR3 is TGTGCCAGCAGCTTAAACAGGGAGAACACTGAAGCTTTCTTT. The rearrangement links TRBV7-3 to TRBJ1-1; weak D call: TRBD1 (6 bases). The germline CDR1 and CDR2 sequences are SGHTA and FQGTGA. The CDR3 consists of 14 residues. Trimming removed 1 base from V and 1 base from J, with 7 bases in between.

The chain is built from TRBV11-2 and TRBJ2-1, with D perhaps being TRBD1 or TRBD2 (7 bases each). CDR3 length: 15 amino acids. The germline gives CDR1 SGHAT, CDR2 FQNNGV. V was trimmed by 3 bases and J by 10 bases, leaving 19 bases between them. DNA of the CDR3: TGTGCCAGCAGCTTTTCCAGCGGGGCCAGGGGGGAGCAGTTCTTC. This translates into CASSFSSGARGEQFF.

The chain couples TRBV6-5 to TRBJ1-1; D remains unclear. The CDR3 has 13 residues. V dropped 4 bases and J dropped 1 base, with 7 bases sitting between them. The germline CDR1 and CDR2 sequences are MNHEY and SVGAGI. For the CDR3, the DNA is TGTGCCAGCAGTTTACAGCCGAACACTGAAGCTTTCTTT. Translation: CASSLQPNTEAFF.

Of note for this clone: With only one base between it and a far larger clone, this is likely a read error. The CDR3 bases are TGTGCCAGCAGGCAGGGGGGCACTGAAGCTTTCTTT. This translates into CASRQGGTEAFF. The rearrangement links TRBV28 to TRBJ1-1; 7 bases agree with TRBD1. The CDR3 covers 12 residues. J was trimmed by 4 bases and V by 6 bases; bases with no gene match: 2. The germline V gene encodes CDR1 MDHEN and CDR2 SYDVKM.

The CDR3 loop reads CSGQERGNTIYF. In DNA, the CDR3 is TGCAGCGGCCAGGAAAGGGGAAACACCATATATTTT. The rearrangement links TRBV29-1 to TRBJ1-3; no firm D call. This CDR3 contains 12 residues. Trimming pared 7 bases from V and 4 bases from J, leaving 11 bases between. Germline assignment: CDR1 SQVTM and CDR2 ANQGSEA.

DNA for the CDR3: TGTGCCAGTAGTATGCTCAGTAACAAAAACACTGAAGCTTTCTTT. Translating it yields CASSMLSNKNTEAFF. V and J are TRBV19 and TRBJ1-1, with D uncertain. CDR1 and CDR2 from the germline V gene are LNHDA and SQIVND (reference sequence). The CDR3 covers 15 residues. The ends were cut back, 3 bases at V and 2 bases at J, with 13 bases in the middle.

CDR3 region: CASSLVGQGNINEQFF. CDR3 nucleotide sequence: TGCGCCAGCAGCTTGGTCGGACAGGGGAACATCAATGAGCAGTTCTTC. This chain links TRBV5-1 with TRBJ2-1; 9 positions agree with TRBD1. Germline values: CDR1 SGHRS, CDR2 YFSETQ. The CDR3 is made up of 16 amino acids. The junction had 7 bases not matched to a gene; V was cut back by 0 bases and J by 6 bases.

As to this clone: A single base separates this from a much larger clone, so it may be a read error. The chain couples TRBV15 to TRBJ2-7; TRBD1 matches 12 bases. The CDR3 runs 16 residues. The germline CDR1 and CDR2 sequences are LNHNV and YYDKDF (reference sequence). CDR3 nucleotide sequence: TGTGCCACCAACAGAGACACCGGGACAGGGGGCGAAGAGCAGTACTTC. This translates into CATNRDTGTGGEEQYF.